What follows are 25 T cell receptor beta chains derived from one specimen sequenced in a study of T cell repertoires in ileal Crohn's disease (dated 2019 in TCRdb). Libraries were made using the immunoSEQ multiplex PCR assay. TCRdb took over this immuneACCESS table, retaining in-frame rearrangements with V and J assigned. Such tables are incomplete; in checked studies, under half of the missing clones stem from an unresolved V gene, and the remainder is unexplained. The sample data list roughly 16,000 clones, and 92% of these were observed just once. The top ten clonotypes cover approximately 7.1% of the sample. What the time point label conveys for this sample: inflamed ileum from the surgical specimen. Sequenced input: ileal tissue. These receptors all stem from an adult with Crohn's disease.

The CDR3: CSVGSSLGGYTF. The CDR3 DNA reads as TGCAGCGTTGGATCTTCGCTCGGGGGCTACACCTTC. V and J are TRBV29-1 and TRBJ1-2; no clear D gene. Germline CDR1 and CDR2: SQVTM and ANQGSEA. V shed 4 bases and J shed 8 bases, with 14 bases lying between them. The CDR3 has 12 residues.

The chain couples TRBV7-2 to TRBJ2-1; D might be TRBD2 (6 bases). CDR3 length: 17 amino acids. The germline CDR1 and CDR2 sequences are SGHTA and FQGNSA. Trimming left V 5 bases short and J 0 bases short, with 17 bases between. CDR3 coding DNA: TGTGCCAGCAGCGCCAAGGTGCGGGGCAGCTCCTACAATGAGCAGTTCTTC. This encodes CASSAKVRGSSYNEQFF. Full variable domain (missing parts from reference TRBV7-2 and TRBJ2-1): GAGVSQSPSNKVTEKGKDVELRCDPISGHTALYWYRQSLGQGLEFLIYFQGNSAPDKSGLPSDRFSAERTGGSVSTLTIQRTQQEDSAVYLCASSAKVRGSSYNEQFFGPGTRLTVL.

This chain joins TRBV29-1 and TRBJ1-2; tentatively, D is TRBD1 (6 bases). CDR1 and CDR2 (germline): SQVTM, ANQGSEA. Trimming took 7 bases from V and 3 from J, leaving 15 bases between them. This CDR3 has 13 residues. In nucleotides, the CDR3 is TGCAGCGCTACTAGGACAGAAGACTATGGCTACACCTTC. Its protein product is CSATRTEDYGYTF.

The chain carries TRBV19 and TRBJ1-1; 7 bases line up with TRBD1. The CDR3 covers 16 residues. V shed 5 bases and J 1 base; nucleotides not matched to a gene: 10. Germline V gene lookup returns CDR1 LNHDA and CDR2 SQIVND (reference sequence). CDR3 loop: CASSSPGQWGNTEAFF. In DNA form, the CDR3 reads TGTGCCAGTAGTTCTCCGGGACAGTGGGGGAACACTGAAGCTTTCTTT.

The rearrangement links TRBV18 to TRBJ1-1, with D perhaps TRBD1 (5 bases). The CDR3 has 16 amino acids. Germline assignment: CDR1 KGHSH and CDR2 LQKENI. The V gene lost 6 bases and the J gene lost 2 bases, with 19 bases spanning the gap. CDR3 bases: TGTGCCAGCTCGGGGACCCCAGGGCCGTCCAACACTGAAGCTTTCTTT. Amino acid sequence: CASSGTPGPSNTEAFF.

The chain has TRBV6-6 and TRBJ2-4; possibly TRBD2 for D (6 bases). V shed 0 bases and J shed 6 bases, with 15 bases lying between them. This CDR3 comprises 16 residues. The germline V gene encodes CDR1 MNHNY and CDR2 SVGAGI (reference sequence). The chain's CDR3 is CASSYSGGSEGNIQYF. The CDR3 nucleotides read TGTGCCAGCAGTTACTCTGGGGGGTCCGAGGGAAACATTCAGTACTTC.

J is TRBJ2-7 and V is TRBV5-1; TRBD1 matches at 9 bases. Germline CDR1 reads SGHRS; CDR2 reads YFSETQ. The CDR3 loop spans 14 amino acids. The V gene end was trimmed by 3 bases and the J gene end by 6 bases; junction bases not matched to a gene: 7. The CDR3 DNA follows: TGCGCCAGCAGCTCGGGACAGGGAGTCATCGAGCAGTACTTC. This translates into CASSSGQGVIEQYF.

This chain links TRBV6-5 with TRBJ2-7; TRBD1 or TRBD2 may be the D gene (5 bases each). The CDR3 loop spans 14 amino acids. V lost 9 bases to trimming and J lost 1 base, with 16 bases between them. Per the germline V gene, CDR1 is MNHEY and CDR2 is SVGAGI. CDR3 coding DNA: TGTGCCAGTTGTTTTAGGGACGGATCCTACGAGCAGTACTTC. Translated, it gives CASCFRDGSYEQYF.

The V gene is TRBV2, the J gene TRBJ1-1; 7 bases align to TRBD1. This CDR3 has 13 residues. The V and J ends lost 4 bases and 4 bases, in that order; junction bases with no gene match: 3. CDR1 SNHLY and CDR2 FYNNEI come from the germline V gene. This CDR3 reads CASSASGGTEAFF. The DNA for the CDR3 is TGTGCCAGCAGTGCCTCAGGGGGCACTGAAGCTTTCTTT.

This clone appeared a few times. V gene TRBV19 combines with J gene TRBJ1-3; maybe TRBD1 (5 bases). The CDR3 loop spans 14 amino acids. V was clipped by 6 bases and J by 8 bases, with 17 bases between them. Germline values: CDR1 LNHDA, CDR2 SQIVND (reference sequence). This CDR3 reads CASSPGPWGDTIYF. The DNA of the CDR3 is TGTGCCAGTAGCCCGGGACCCTGGGGAGACACCATATATTTT.

V usage is TRBV14 and J usage is TRBJ2-7, with 8 nucleotides matching TRBD1. The trim removed 3 bases at V and 3 bases at J, leaving 10 bases unmatched. Germline CDR1 is SGHDN and CDR2 is FVKESK. The CDR3 spans 16 residues. CDR3 sequence reads: CASSHRPGQDYYEQYF. Written as DNA, the CDR3 is TGTGCCAGCAGCCACCGTCCGGGACAGGACTACTACGAGCAGTACTTC.

The CDR3 sequence is CASSPGQGNEKLFF. CDR3 nucleotide sequence: TGTGCCAGCAGCCCCGGACAGGGGAATGAAAAACTGTTTTTT. The chain combines TRBV11-2 with TRBJ1-4, with 9 positions matching TRBD1. The V and J ends lost 5 bases and 5 bases, in that order; junction bases with no gene match: 3. The CDR3 has 14 amino acids. CDR1 and CDR2 (germline): SGHAT, FQNNGV.

V is TRBV5-4 and J is TRBJ1-2; tentatively, D is TRBD1 (5 bases). Trimming shortened V by 2 bases and J by 5 bases, and 16 bases separated the two germline ends. The CDR3 contains 15 residues. Germline CDR1 is SGHNT and CDR2 is YYREEE (reference sequence). DNA of the CDR3: TGTGCCAGCAGCTTTGGGGCGGGGCCCGGATATGGCTACACCTTC. This codes for CASSFGAGPGYGYTF. The entire variable domain, with the rest obtained from reference TRBV5-4 and TRBJ1-2, is as follows: ETGVTQSPTHLIKTRGQQVTLRCSSQSGHNTVSWYQQALGQGPQFIFQYYREEENGRGNFPPRFSGLQFPNYSSELNVNALELDDSALYLCASSFGAGPGYGYTFGSGTRLTVV.

CDR3 nucleotides: TGTGCCAGCAGCGCAGACCTCCGAGAGGAAAACACCATATATTTT. This sequence encodes CASSADLREENTIYF. This chain uses TRBV9 with TRBJ1-3; D uncertain. The length of the CDR3 is 15 residues. Germline lookup yields CDR1 SGDLS and CDR2 YYNGEE. V was shortened by 3 bases and J by 6 bases, with 16 bases between the two germline ends.

This clone was counted between two and nine times. The V call is TRBV5-1, the J call TRBJ2-7; either TRBD1 or TRBD2 may fit D (7 bases each). The germline V gene has CDR1 SGHRS and CDR2 YFSETQ. Trimming removed 4 bases from V and 2 bases from J, with 13 bases in between. This CDR3 is built from 14 residues. Here the CDR3 reads CASSAGDSPYEQYF. The CDR3 DNA reads TGCGCCAGCAGCGCGGGGGACAGTCCCTACGAGCAGTACTTC.

The chain joins TRBV28 to TRBJ2-2; TRBD1 agrees at 9 bases. CDR1 and CDR2 from the germline V gene are MDHEN and SYDVKM. The CDR3 sequence is 15 residues long. Germline trimming cut 7 bases from V and 5 bases from J; bases unmatched to any gene: 8. CDR3 region: CASTLQGALTGELFF. Written as DNA, the CDR3 is TGTGCCAGCACCTTACAGGGGGCGCTTACCGGGGAGCTGTTTTTT.

V and J are TRBV5-1 and TRBJ2-1; 8 positions agree with TRBD1. This CDR3 contains 15 residues. From germline, CDR1 is SGHRS and CDR2 YFSETQ. With 4 bases clipped from V and 5 bases from J, the junction kept 8 bases outside the gene matches. CDR3 amino acids: CASSQDREYNNEQFF. DNA for the CDR3: TGCGCCAGCAGCCAGGACAGGGAGTATAACAATGAGCAGTTCTTC.

V is TRBV5-1 and J is TRBJ2-3; D might be TRBD1 (6 bases). The germline CDR1 and CDR2 sequences are SGHRS and YFSETQ. The CDR3 contains 15 residues. V was pared by 4 bases and J by 0 bases, with 12 bases between. In DNA, the CDR3 is TGCGCCAGCAGCGGGACACTAGTAAGCACAGATACGCAGTATTTT. The encoded protein is CASSGTLVSTDTQYF. The full variable domain, its missing parts supplied by reference TRBV5-1 and TRBJ2-3, is KAGVTQTPRYLIKTRGQQVTLSCSPISGHRSVSWYQQTPGQGLQFLFEYFSETQRNKGNFPGRFSGRQFSNSRSEMNVSTLELGDSALYLCASSGTLVSTDTQYFGPGTRLTVL.

The V call is TRBV4-3, the J call TRBJ1-3, with a tentative D call TRBD1 (5 bases). Germline CDR1 is LGHNA and CDR2 is YSLEER. Trimming removed 0 bases at V and 2 bases at J, with 8 bases between. This CDR3 contains 15 residues. The CDR3 region is CASSQEQDPGNTIYF. The CDR3 region has the DNA TGCGCCAGCAGCCAAGAACAGGACCCTGGAAACACCATATATTTT.

The chain recombines TRBV28 with TRBJ1-5; no clear D gene. From germline, CDR1 is MDHEN and CDR2 SYDVKM. The CDR3 consists of 14 residues. V was shortened by 3 bases and J by 3 bases, with 9 bases between the two germline ends. The DNA for the CDR3 is TGTGCCAGCAGTTTCGGGCTCGCCAATCAGCCCCAGCATTTT. Residues: CASSFGLANQPQHF.

V usage is TRBV27 and J usage is TRBJ1-2, with D possibly TRBD1 on 6 matching bases. The CDR3 length is 14 residues. Trimming left V 1 base short and J 7 bases short, with 13 bases between. Germline lookup yields CDR1 MNHEY and CDR2 SMNVEV (reference sequence). The CDR3 loop reads CASSLLGRGGGYTF. The CDR3 DNA sequence: TGTGCCAGCAGTTTATTGGGCAGGGGTGGTGGCTACACCTTC.

The V and J genes are TRBV2 and TRBJ2-5; tentative D call: TRBD2 (6 bases). The CDR3 sequence is 13 residues long. V gave up 4 bases and J gave up 1 base, with 7 bases separating them. CDR1 SNHLY and CDR2 FYNNEI come from the germline V gene. This CDR3 is CASSGTTQETQYF. DNA of the CDR3: TGTGCCAGCAGTGGGACTACCCAAGAGACCCAGTACTTC.

The chain carries TRBV5-1 and TRBJ1-2; perhaps TRBD1 as D (5 bases). The V gene lost 0 bases and the J gene lost 3 bases, with 9 bases spanning the gap. Germline CDR1 SGHRS, CDR2 YFSETQ. CDR3 length: 14 residues. CDR3 bases: TGCGCCAGCAGCTTGGGACCGGGGGACTATGGCTACACCTTC. Protein sequence: CASSLGPGDYGYTF.

The genes are TRBV18 and TRBJ1-3; D uncertain. This CDR3 is built from 15 residues. V lost 2 bases and J 0 bases, leaving 8 bases between the germline ends. Germline CDR1 is KGHSH and CDR2 is LQKENI. CDR3 amino acids: CASSPRRNSGNTIYF. Here the CDR3 DNA reads TGTGCCAGCTCACCAAGGCGGAACTCTGGAAACACCATATATTTT.

Here the CDR3 reads CASSNSGPATNEQFF. The DNA for the CDR3 is TGTGCCAGCAGCAATTCCGGGCCGGCGACCAATGAGCAGTTCTTC. J is TRBJ2-1 and V is TRBV13; D unclear. The CDR3 runs to 15 residues. Germline V gives CDR1 PRHDT, CDR2 FYEKMQ (reference sequence). V was clipped by 5 bases and J by 6 bases, with 17 bases between them.